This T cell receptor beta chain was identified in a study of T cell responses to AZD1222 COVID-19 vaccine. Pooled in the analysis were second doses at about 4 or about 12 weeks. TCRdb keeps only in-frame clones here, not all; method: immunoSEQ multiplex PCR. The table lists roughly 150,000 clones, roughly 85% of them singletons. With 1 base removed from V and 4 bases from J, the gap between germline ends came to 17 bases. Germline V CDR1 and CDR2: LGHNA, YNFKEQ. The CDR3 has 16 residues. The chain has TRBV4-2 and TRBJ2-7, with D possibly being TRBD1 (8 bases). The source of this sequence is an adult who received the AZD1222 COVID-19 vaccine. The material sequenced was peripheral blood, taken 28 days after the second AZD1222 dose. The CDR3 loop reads CASSQAATGEGYEQYF. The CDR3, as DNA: TGTGCCAGCAGCCAAGCAGCGACAGGGGAGGGGTACGAGCAGTACTTC.